This T cell receptor (beta chain) was captured by sequencing in a study of OX40 agonist ivuxolimab in advanced cancers. Some background on the complete study: Ivuxolimab, which targeted the costimulatory receptor OX40 (CD134), was an agonistic, fully human IgG2 monoclonal antibody. The paper covers the monotherapy dose-escalation part of the phase I ivuxolimab trial, which included N of about 50 patients. Of the approximately 54 dose-escalation patients, hepatocellular carcinoma was present in 19, melanoma in roughly 15, renal cell carcinoma in 9 and head and neck cancer in 9. Intravenous ivuxolimab was administered to patients every 2 weeks at six dose levels: 0.01, 0.1, 0.3, 1.5, 3 and 10 mg/kg. Prior anti-PD-1, anti-PD-L1 or anti-CTLA-4 therapy was permitted, and about two fifths of dose-escalation patients had received checkpoint inhibitors. In the dose-escalation cohort, 70% to 85% of patients were male, and the mean age was approximately 60 years, with a range of about 23 to 90. Partial responses occurred in three dose-escalation patients: two with cutaneous melanoma and one with hepatocellular carcinoma. Peripheral TCRbeta sequencing aimed to test whether ivuxolimab altered TCR sequence diversity and caused clonal T-cell expansion.

The full study reports these points: After ivuxolimab, CD8+ T cells had more expanded clones than CD4+ T cells on average. Low levels of normalized T-cell clonal expansion were also seen in some patients who did not respond. At doses from 0.1 to 3.0 mg/kg, clonal expansion was seen in both CD4+ and CD8+ blood T cells between baseline and week 6. Antigen specificity was not determined for the clonally expanded peripheral T cells. In the 0.1-3.0 mg/kg groups, partial responders had among the lowest normalized peripheral clonal expansion, particularly in CD8+ T cells.

Patients with a history of autoimmune disease or receiving systemic immunosuppression were excluded from the trial. Peripheral blood for TCR sequencing was collected from all dose cohorts at baseline, on cycle 4 day 1, and on cycle 7 day 1. Samples came from an open-label, multicenter, first-in-human phase I dose-escalation trial of ivuxolimab. Adults with locally advanced or metastatic head and neck squamous cell, hepatocellular, melanoma or renal cell carcinoma were enrolled in the trial. Before TCR sequencing, CD4+ T cells and CD8+ T cells from peripheral blood were sorted into separate populations. The germline V gene (reference sequence) supplies CDR1 LNHDA and CDR2 SQIVND. Including the terminal cysteine and phenylalanine, the CDR3 comprises 16 residues. Only the CDR3 part of the read is kept: 48 bases, read in frame from the first base. Note on this clone: Its antigen specificity is not known. No much larger clone is present one base from it, and per-base qualities are unavailable.

Genomic DNA was extracted from sorted cells for sequencing of the TCRbeta CDR3 region. The immunoSEQ Assay was used for sequencing of TCRbeta CDR3 regions. The immuneACCESS repertoire file appears here via TCRdb, limited to in-frame rearrangements. These files lack a portion of the clones; in checked studies, under half of the deficit traces to unresolved V genes, and the cause of the others is not known. Present in this sample are roughly 80,000 clones, roughly 90% of which were seen just once. More than 0.6% of the sample belongs to the ten largest clones. The source is an adult with an advanced solid tumor such as melanoma, head and neck, liver or kidney cancer. The sequenced sample was CD4+ or CD8+ T cells sorted from blood, obtained in a trial of the OX40 agonist ivuxolimab. This chain joins TRBV19 to TRBJ2-5; 15 central nucleotides agree with TRBD2. The tail of the sequence fits TRBJ2-7 better, so the J call may be wrong. The sequenced DNA: TGTGCCAGTAGTTCTGGACTAGCGGGAGGGAGCTACGAGCAGTACTTC. Its coded protein is CASSSGLAGGSYEQYF.